These 25 T cell receptor beta chains share one sample of origin, sequenced in a study of shared clonotypes between healthy human individuals. The protocol was immunoSEQ multiplex PCR, while the TCRdb copy is restricted to in-frame clones and leaves out a portion. Among 600,000 to 750,000 clones listed, around 70% were seen once. Sequenced material: memory CD4+ T cells sorted from blood. Indicated subset: CD45RA-negative fraction. Receptor source: a woman between 25 and 40 years old in good health.

V usage is TRBV2 and J usage is TRBJ1-1; tentatively, D is TRBD1 (6 bases). Germline assignment: CDR1 SNHLY and CDR2 FYNNEI. V was shortened by 7 bases and J by 9 bases, with 15 bases between the two germline ends. This CDR3 region has 12 residues. The CDR3 nucleotides read TGTGCCAGCAAGCCAGGGGCGCGAAAAGCTTTCTTT. This translates into CASKPGARKAFF.

The chain recombines TRBV19 with TRBJ2-7; TRBD2 matches at 9 bases. CDR3 length equals 13 residues. Germline trimming cut 10 bases from V and 3 bases from J; bases unmatched to any gene: 7. The germline CDR1 and CDR2 sequences are LNHDA and SQIVND (reference sequence). The CDR3 is CATSFSGSYEQYF. The CDR3 coding sequence is TGTGCCACCAGCTTTAGCGGGAGCTACGAGCAGTACTTC.

The genes are TRBV7-2 and TRBJ2-1; 7 bases agree with TRBD1. The V segment lost 1 base and the J segment 15 bases; nucleotides outside the gene matches: 12. Germline lookup yields CDR1 SGHTA and CDR2 FQGNSA. This CDR3 is 14 amino acids long. CDR3 protein: CASSLGRRQGVVFF. Here the CDR3 DNA reads TGTGCCAGCAGCTTAGGACGCAGGCAGGGGGTTGTGTTCTTC.

The chain links TRBV4-1 to TRBJ2-2; 10 bases are a match to TRBD1. CDR3 size: 20 residues. With V trimmed by 4 bases and J by 3 bases, 17 bases remained unmatched. Germline V gene lookup returns CDR1 MGHRA and CDR2 YSYEKL. The CDR3 spells CASSRDPGTGVLGDTGELFF. CDR3 nucleotides: TGCGCCAGCAGCCGAGATCCCGGGACAGGGGTTTTAGGTGACACCGGGGAGCTGTTTTTT.

This clone came up a few times. The chain employs TRBV28 and TRBJ2-7; TRBD2 matches at 15 bases. Trimming cost V 7 bases and J 7 bases; bases outside gene matches: 11. The CDR3 loop spans 16 amino acids. CDR1 is MDHEN and CDR2 is SYDVKM in the germline V gene. The CDR3 here is CASTPAGLAGGREQYF. In DNA form, the CDR3 reads TGTGCCAGCACCCCAGCGGGACTAGCGGGAGGCCGGGAGCAGTACTTC.

This chain joins TRBV14 and TRBJ1-2, with D unresolved. V was shortened by 1 base and J by 4 bases, with 7 bases between the two germline ends. Germline lookup yields CDR1 SGHDN and CDR2 FVKESK. The CDR3 runs 13 residues. DNA of the CDR3: TGTGCCAGCAGCCAAGGGAACATCTATGGCTACACCTTC. This sequence encodes CASSQGNIYGYTF.

This clone was recorded once. This sequence joins TRBV11-2 and TRBJ2-7; possibly TRBD1 for D (7 bases). This CDR3 has 18 amino acids. V was trimmed by 1 base and J by 6 bases, leaving 25 bases between them. The germline V gene encodes CDR1 SGHAT and CDR2 FQNNGV. CDR3 nucleotides: TGTGCCAGCAGCTTAGTCAGTTGGGGGGTTGACAGGGCCGGCGAGCAGTACTTC. Translated, it gives CASSLVSWGVDRAGEQYF.

This clone occurred once. The V gene is TRBV9, the J gene TRBJ1-4; a possible D gene is TRBD1 (5 bases). Trimming cost V 2 bases and J 3 bases, with 8 bases left between them. This CDR3 has 14 amino acids. Germline values: CDR1 SGDLS, CDR2 YYNGEE. In nucleotides, the CDR3 is TGTGCCAGCAGCGTGGGACTCTCTAATGAAAAACTGTTTTTT. It specifies CASSVGLSNEKLFF.

The chain links TRBV5-1 to TRBJ1-3, with a weak D call TRBD1 (5 bases). V lost 1 base, J lost 2 bases, and 13 bases lay in between. Looked up from germline, CDR1 is SGHRS and CDR2 is YFSETQ. The CDR3 runs to 16 residues. The CDR3 here is CASSLLDSSPGNTIYF. In DNA form, the CDR3 reads TGCGCCAGCAGCTTGCTTGACAGTTCCCCTGGAAACACCATATATTTT.

This clone appeared a few times. The chain combines TRBV27 with TRBJ2-5; perhaps TRBD2 as D (5 bases). The length of the CDR3 is 13 residues. Germline CDR1 reads MNHEY; CDR2 reads SMNVEV (reference sequence). V shed 5 bases and J shed 5 bases, with 12 bases lying between them. The CDR3 loop is CASSGLAGETQYF. DNA of the CDR3: TGTGCCAGCAGTGGACTTGCTGGGGAGACCCAGTACTTC.

This sequence joins TRBV18 and TRBJ1-5, with a weak D call TRBD1 (6 bases). Germline V gene data show CDR1 as KGHSH and CDR2 as LQKENI. With 3 bases removed from V and 1 base from J, the gap between germline ends came to 13 bases. This CDR3 is built from 16 residues. The CDR3 DNA sequence: TGTGCCAGCTCACCTCAGGCAGGGGCGAGCAATCAGCCCCAGCATTTT. It is translated as CASSPQAGASNQPQHF. Full variable domain (missing parts from reference TRBV18 and TRBJ1-5): NAGVMQNPRHLVRRRGQEARLRCSPMKGHSHVYWYRQLPEEGLKFMVYLQKENIIDESGMPKERFSAEFPKEGPSILRIQQVVRGDSAAYFCASSPQAGASNQPQHFGDGTRLSIL.

This sequence joins TRBV27 and TRBJ2-7; a weak D match, TRBD2 (5 bases). Trimming pared 5 bases from V and 0 bases from J, leaving 23 bases between. The CDR3 length is 18 residues. Germline loops: CDR1 MNHEY, CDR2 SMNVEV (reference sequence). For the CDR3, the DNA is TGTGCCAGCAGTCCTTCCAGGAGCCCTAGGACTCACTCCTACGAGCAGTACTTC. Translated: CASSPSRSPRTHSYEQYF.

About this clone: The sample contains more than one DNA sequence encoding this CDR3. This sequence joins TRBV18 and TRBJ2-7, with TRBD2 as a possible D gene (6 bases). Germline CDR1 and CDR2: KGHSH and LQKENI. V was shortened by 2 bases and J by 4 bases, with 9 bases between the two germline ends. The CDR3 runs to 13 residues. DNA for the CDR3: TGTGCCAGCTCACCATCGAGCGGGTACGAGCAGTACTTC. Translated: CASSPSSGYEQYF.

V usage is TRBV29-1 and J usage is TRBJ2-4, with D unclear. Germline V gene data show CDR1 as SQVTM and CDR2 as ANQGSEA. The CDR3 totals 13 residues. The ends were cut back, 5 bases at V and 0 bases at J, with 8 bases in the middle. CDR3 nucleotides: TGCAGCGTTCCCGGAGTAGCCAAAAACATTCAGTACTTC. Translated, it gives CSVPGVAKNIQYF.

This clone came up once. Other DNA sequences in the sample encode the same CDR3. The chain has TRBV6-5 and TRBJ1-1; D uncertain. V was trimmed by 0 bases and J by 4 bases, leaving 12 bases between them. In germline, CDR1 is MNHEY, CDR2 SVGAGI. The CDR3 has 15 amino acids. The CDR3 here is CASSYSSRGGTEAFF. In DNA form, the CDR3 reads TGTGCCAGCAGTTACTCTTCAAGAGGCGGCACTGAAGCTTTCTTT.

The J gene is TRBJ2-7, the V gene TRBV28; the match to TRBD1 covers 9 bases. The germline gives CDR1 MDHEN, CDR2 SYDVKM. This CDR3 comprises 13 residues. The V segment lost 11 bases and the J segment 5 bases; nucleotides outside the gene matches: 10. This CDR3 is CACQSGTGNEQYF. CDR3 sequence (DNA): TGTGCCTGCCAATCCGGGACAGGGAACGAGCAGTACTTC.

The V and J genes are TRBV30 and TRBJ1-2; D unresolved. Germline V gene sequence: CDR1 GTSNPN, CDR2 SVGIG (reference sequence). The CDR3 runs to 14 residues. Trimming cost V 4 bases and J 4 bases, with 16 bases left between them. CDR3 sequence: CAWTMAGRPYGYTF. The CDR3 DNA reads as TGTGCCTGGACTATGGCAGGCAGACCCTATGGCTACACCTTC.

Worth noting for this clone: At the DNA level, this CDR3 is encoded by other sequences in the same sample as well. The rearrangement uses TRBV7-9 and TRBJ2-2; tentative D call: TRBD1 (6 bases). This CDR3 is 16 amino acids long. Germline-derived CDR1 and CDR2 are SEHNR and FQNEAQ (reference sequence). Trimming shortened V by 2 bases and J by 2 bases, and 12 bases separated the two germline ends. The chain's CDR3 is CASSLLRGSNTGELFF. The CDR3 coding sequence is TGTGCCAGCAGCTTACTCAGGGGAAGTAACACCGGGGAGCTGTTTTTT.

Concerning this clone itself: It differs at one base from a far larger clone, so likely a read error. The genes are TRBV5-1 and TRBJ2-3; TRBD2 agrees at 12 bases. Germline lookup yields CDR1 SGHRS and CDR2 YFSETQ. Germline trimming cut 1 base from V and 2 bases from J; bases unmatched to any gene: 5. The length of the CDR3 is 17 residues. DNA of the CDR3: TGCGCCAGCAGCTTGAGGCTAGCGGGAGGGTTCACAGATACGCAGTATTTT. Translating gives CASSLRLAGGFTDTQYF. The entire variable domain, with the rest obtained from reference TRBV5-1 and TRBJ2-3, is as follows: KAGVTQTPRYLIKTRGQQVTLSCSPISGHRSVSWYQQTPGQGLQFLFEYFSETQRNKGNFPGRFSGRQFSNSRSEMNVSTLELGDSALYLCASSLRLAGGFTDTQYFGPGTRLTVL.

The chain recombines TRBV28 with TRBJ1-1; possible D gene TRBD1, 5 bases. The V and J ends lost 8 bases and 0 bases respectively, with 22 bases between them. The CDR3 covers 17 residues. Germline CDR1 and CDR2: MDHEN and SYDVKM. The CDR3 DNA reads TGTGCCAGCGGCGGAGTGGGGGGTTCACTTTTGAACACTGAAGCTTTCTTT. This codes for CASGGVGGSLLNTEAFF.

The chain joins TRBV21-1 to TRBJ2-6; TRBD2 is the table's D call and was not checked against the DNA. TRBV21-1 is labeled a pseudogene. This CDR3 has 17 residues. CDR3 coding DNA: TGTGCCAGCAGCAAACCCGGGAGGATTACTGGGGCCAACGTCCTGACTTTC. Its translation is CASSKPGRITGANVLTF.

This clone was seen more than once but under ten times. The chain employs TRBV19 and TRBJ2-7; D gene unclear. V lost 3 bases, J lost 2 bases, and 8 bases lay in between. CDR1 is LNHDA and CDR2 is SQIVND in the germline V gene (reference sequence). The CDR3 runs to 13 residues. CDR3 in amino acids: CASSMIGPYEQYF. CDR3 sequence (DNA): TGTGCCAGTAGTATGATAGGGCCCTACGAGCAGTACTTC. The full variable domain, its missing parts supplied by reference TRBV19 and TRBJ2-7, is DGGITQSPKYLFRKEGQNVTLSCEQNLNHDAMYWYRQDPGQGLRLIYYSQIVNDFQKGDIAEGYSVSREKKESFPLTVTSAQKNPTAFYLCASSMIGPYEQYFGPGTRLTVT.

The gene calls are TRBV28 and TRBJ1-1, with D maybe TRBD1 (6 bases). There are 13 residues in the CDR3. CDR1 is MDHEN and CDR2 is SYDVKM in the germline V gene. Deletions cut 5 bases from V and 3 bases from J, with 10 bases between. CDR3 bases: TGTGCCAGCAGTCCAGGGGCCGACACTGAAGCTTTCTTT. Amino acid sequence: CASSPGADTEAFF.

This sequence joins TRBV28 and TRBJ2-3, with 7 nucleotides matching TRBD1. CDR1 MDHEN and CDR2 SYDVKM come from the germline V gene. The CDR3 has 13 amino acids. The junction had 4 bases not matched to a gene; V was cut back by 6 bases and J by 4 bases. The CDR3 region has the DNA TGTGCCAGCAGGAAACAGGGGTCAGATACGCAGTATTTT. Amino acids: CASRKQGSDTQYF. Full variable domain (rest looked up from reference TRBV28 and TRBJ2-3): DVKVTQSSRYLVKRTGEKVFLECVQDMDHENMFWYRQDPGLGLRLIYFSYDVKMKEKGDIPEGYSVSREKKERFSLILESASTNQTSMYLCASRKQGSDTQYFGPGTRLTVL.

This clone was picked up a small number of times. The same CDR3 also results from other DNA sequences found in this sample. The genes are TRBV19 and TRBJ1-4; the D is unclear. The CDR3 extends over 13 amino acids. V gave up 6 bases and J gave up 0 bases, with 5 bases separating them. Germline loops: CDR1 LNHDA, CDR2 SQIVND (reference sequence). The CDR3 sequence: CASSRATNEKLFF. For the CDR3, the DNA is TGTGCCAGTAGCCGAGCAACTAATGAAAAACTGTTTTTT.